The text below deals with one T cell receptor (beta chain). Its specificity is not known. Relative to the germline gene, one junction end is altered; a read error may explain this. Other DNA sequences within the sample encode an identical CDR3. This sample stems from a study of Tregs in tolerant kidney transplant recipients. TCRdb's table, derived via immunoSEQ multiplex PCR, lists solely in-frame clones and lacks some. The sample lists around 98,000 clones; 93% were seen once. CD4+CD25+CD127- Tregs, CD4+CD25- non-Tregs, CD4 and CD8 cells were sorted. Study-wide findings and caveats: In tolerant patients, donor-specific Tregs outgrew total Tregs, suggesting antigen-driven expansion. Biological reproducibility was not directly addressed, but technical replication error appeared minimal.

Germline CDR1 GTSNPN, CDR2 SVGIG (reference sequence). The CDR3 is 13 residues long. This chain connects TRBV30 to TRBJ1-6; D not resolved. The sample consisted of CD4+ T cells from blood, taken before the transplant. This receptor was taken from a human donor who received a combined kidney and bone marrow transplant. The CDR3 DNA reads as TGTGCCTGGCGAGGAAGAGATAATTCCCCCCTCCACTTT. Translated: CAWRGRDNSPLHF.